This entry lists 15 T cell receptor beta chains sequenced from one sample in a study of siplizumab effects on memory and regulatory T cells. Generated by immunoSEQ multiplex PCR, the TCRdb table keeps only in-frame clones and is missing some. In the table there are 100,000 to 110,000 clones, about 91% of which are singletons. Material for sequencing was CD4+ T cells sorted from blood. The receptors shown here come from a human donor in good health.

The chain's CDR3 is CASSQAPDYNEQFF. The CDR3, as DNA: TGTGCCAGCAGCCAAGCGCCGGATTACAATGAGCAGTTCTTC. The chain couples TRBV4-2 to TRBJ2-1; D not resolved. V shed 1 base and J shed 4 bases, with 8 bases lying between them. The CDR3 is made up of 14 amino acids. Per the germline V gene, CDR1 is LGHNA and CDR2 is YNFKEQ.

The chain carries TRBV6-4 and TRBJ2-3; 12 bases fit TRBD2. V lost 0 bases to trimming and J lost 4 bases; unmatched junction nucleotides: 2. Germline V gene lookup returns CDR1 MRHNA and CDR2 SNTAGT. The CDR3 has 16 amino acids. The CDR3 is CASSDSASGGADTQYF. Written as DNA, the CDR3 is TGTGCCAGCAGTGACTCGGCTAGCGGGGGGGCAGATACGCAGTATTTT.

The CDR3 DNA follows: TGTGCCAGCTCACCAGTCGGGGGTTCCCAAGAGACCCAGTACTTC. Amino acids: CASSPVGGSQETQYF. The chain uses TRBV18 and TRBJ2-5; D is perhaps TRBD2 (6 bases). Germline values: CDR1 KGHSH, CDR2 LQKENI. The CDR3 sequence is 15 residues long. Deletions cut 2 bases from V and 1 base from J, with 11 bases between.

J is TRBJ2-3 and V is TRBV5-8; D gene uncertain. Germline CDR1 and CDR2: SGHTS and YDEGEE. The CDR3 covers 15 residues. Trimming pared 2 bases from V and 6 bases from J, leaving 16 bases between. CDR3: CASSFAGSGADTQYF. CDR3 bases: TGTGCCAGCAGCTTTGCTGGCAGTGGCGCGGATACGCAGTATTTT.

This clone was observed a single time. J is TRBJ2-1 and V is TRBV4-2; TRBD1 might be the D (5 bases). The V end lost 1 base, the J end lost 0 bases, and 10 bases lay between the germline ends. Germline values: CDR1 LGHNA, CDR2 YNFKEQ. The CDR3 totals 16 residues. The CDR3 reads CASSQGGASSYNEQFF. DNA for the CDR3: TGTGCCAGCAGCCAAGGGGGCGCCAGCTCCTACAATGAGCAGTTCTTC.

This clone came up once. The rearrangement uses TRBV5-1 and TRBJ2-2; D gene uncertain. The germline CDR1 and CDR2 sequences are SGHRS and YFSETQ. The CDR3 has 13 residues. V dropped 4 bases and J dropped 4 bases, with 8 bases sitting between them. The CDR3 protein is CASSIDGTGELFF. For the CDR3, the DNA is TGCGCCAGCAGCATAGACGGCACCGGGGAGCTGTTTTTT.

This clone was detected once. The CDR3 DNA reads as TGTGCCAGTAGTAAGGTTTCAGGGGTCAACACTGAAGCTTTCTTT. Its protein is CASSKVSGVNTEAFF. This chain joins TRBV19 and TRBJ1-1, with TRBD1 as a possible D gene (6 bases). Germline CDR1 reads LNHDA; CDR2 reads SQIVND (reference sequence). V was pared by 4 bases and J by 2 bases, with 14 bases between. CDR3 length equals 15 residues.

This sequence joins TRBV19 and TRBJ2-3; 9 bases fit TRBD2. The J segment lost 7 bases and the V segment lost 5 bases, leaving 4 bases of the junction unmatched. CDR1 LNHDA and CDR2 SQIVND come from the germline V gene (reference sequence). This CDR3 region has 13 residues. The DNA for the CDR3 is TGTGCCAGTAGTTCGGGACTAGCTTATACGCAGTATTTT. As protein: CASSSGLAYTQYF.

The chain has TRBV11-1 and TRBJ2-2; D is ambiguous. The V and J ends lost 1 base and 6 bases respectively, with 6 bases between them. CDR3 length: 13 amino acids. CDR1 SGHAT and CDR2 FQDESV come from the germline V gene (reference sequence). CDR3 coding DNA: TGTGCCAGCAGCTTAGGCTATGCCGGGGAGCTGTTTTTT. This sequence encodes CASSLGYAGELFF.

The chain links TRBV6-1 to TRBJ1-5; D is ambiguous. Germline loops: CDR1 MNHNS, CDR2 SASEGT. V was cut by 8 bases and J by 2 bases, with 7 bases left in between. This CDR3 is built from 12 residues. The CDR3 DNA is TGTGCCAGCTTTGGGGGCAATCAGCCCCAGCATTTT. Protein sequence: CASFGGNQPQHF.

This clone occurred once. The chain joins TRBV4-2 to TRBJ2-3, with 8 positions matching TRBD1. There are 14 residues in the CDR3. In germline, CDR1 is LGHNA, CDR2 YNFKEQ. J was trimmed by 3 bases and V by 6 bases; bases with no gene match: 5. The CDR3 region is CASSLRQGTDTQYF. The CDR3 bases are TGTGCCAGCAGTTTAAGACAGGGGACAGATACGCAGTATTTT.

This sequence joins TRBV28 and TRBJ1-1, with D unresolved. CDR3 length: 16 residues. With 3 bases removed from V and 0 bases from J, the gap between germline ends came to 14 bases. Germline V gene sequence: CDR1 MDHEN, CDR2 SYDVKM. CDR3 in DNA: TGTGCCAGCAGTTTGATGGCAGATAACATGAACACTGAAGCTTTCTTT. Protein: CASSLMADNMNTEAFF.

This chain connects TRBV18 to TRBJ2-5, with D possibly being TRBD2 (6 bases). This CDR3 contains 16 residues. The V gene's germline CDR1 is KGHSH and CDR2 LQKENI. V lost 4 bases to trimming and J lost 1 base, with 16 bases between them. Here the CDR3 reads CASSLLSGTFQETQYF. The CDR3 nucleotides are TGTGCCAGCTCACTACTTTCCGGGACTTTCCAAGAGACCCAGTACTTC.

The chain uses TRBV5-6 and TRBJ2-5; TRBD2 aligns across 8 bases. The CDR3 extends over 17 amino acids. The ends lost 0 bases at V and 4 bases at J; junction bases unmatched: 11. Germline CDR1 and CDR2: SGHDT and YYEEEE. The CDR3 DNA sequence: TGTGCCAGCAGCTTGGGGTCCGGGGGGGCATCGCTAGAGACCCAGTACTTC. It is translated as CASSLGSGGASLETQYF.

The V gene is TRBV19, the J gene TRBJ2-6; D is unresolved. V gave up 0 bases and J gave up 2 bases, with 11 bases separating them. Per the germline V gene, CDR1 is LNHDA and CDR2 is SQIVND (reference sequence). This CDR3 is 17 amino acids long. Here the CDR3 DNA reads TGTGCCAGTAGTATAGACTTGAATGGCGCTGGGGCCAACGTCCTGACTTTC. Protein product: CASSIDLNGAGANVLTF.